Shown below are 19 T cell receptor beta chains from a single sample sequenced in a study of T cell repertoires in cytomegalovirus infection. TCRdb re-analysed the reads in MiXCR, keeping a single row per CDR3 protein. The table lists around 750,000 distinct CDR3 sequences, about 33% of them singletons. Which antigens these TCRs recognize remains unknown. Here the sequenced sample was cultured CD8+ T cells from PBMCs, taken from culture after CMV antigen stimulation. These receptors were obtained from a human donor in good health (CMV status not recorded). Some clones in this sample may be carry-over from other donors' samples.

The genes are TRBV11-3 and TRBJ2-2; TRBD2 is a possible D gene (5 bases). V gave up 0 bases and J gave up 4 bases, with 12 bases separating them. Germline lookup yields CDR1 SGHNT and CDR2 YENEEA. The CDR3 contains 16 residues. The CDR3, as DNA: TGTGCCAGCAGCTTAGATGGCGGGCAGGCCACCGGGGAGCTGTTTTTT. This encodes CASSLDGGQATGELFF.

The chain uses TRBV9 and TRBJ1-1; tentatively, D is TRBD1 (5 bases). Germline V lookup: CDR1 SGDLS, CDR2 YYNGEE. Trimming left V 0 bases short and J 1 base short, with 10 bases between. The CDR3 is 15 amino acids. As DNA, the CDR3 is TGTGCCAGCAGCGTAGGTCAAGGGACGAACACTGAAGCTTTCTTT. Protein sequence: CASSVGQGTNTEAFF.

The V call is TRBV7-2, the J call TRBJ2-1; TRBD2 agrees at 12 bases. Germline V gene sequence: CDR1 SGHTA, CDR2 FQGNSA. The V and J ends lost 5 bases and 10 bases, in that order; junction bases with no gene match: 9. CDR3 length: 15 amino acids. The CDR3 region has the DNA TGTGCCAGCAGCACGACTAGCGGGGGATCTCGGGAGCAGTTCTTC. This encodes CASSTTSGGSREQFF.

The rearrangement uses TRBV7-8 and TRBJ1-5; D unresolved. Trimming took 5 bases from V and 2 from J, leaving 10 bases between them. Per germline, CDR1 SGHVS and CDR2 FQNEAQ. The CDR3 contains 14 residues. CDR3 sequence reads: CASSEPRGNQPQHF. In nucleotides, the CDR3 is TGTGCCAGCAGCGAACCTAGGGGCAATCAGCCCCAGCATTTT.

This clonotype has just a few counts. The gene calls are TRBV12-3 or TRBV12-4 and TRBJ1-4; D is unclear. Between the trimmed V and J ends, which lost 4 bases and 13 bases, there was a span of 22 bases. The length of the CDR3 is 15 residues. The CDR3 here is CASSSYHLSPEALFF. For the CDR3, the DNA is TGTGCCAGCAGTTCTTACCACCTAAGTCCGGAAGCACTGTTTTTT.

CDR3 nucleotide sequence: TGTGCCAGCAGCACGACCTTGACAGGGGAGCCCTATGGCTACACCTTC. Translation gives CASSTTLTGEPYGYTF. The V gene is TRBV12-3 or TRBV12-4, the J gene TRBJ1-2, with TRBD1 matching 8 bases. This CDR3 is built from 16 residues. Trimming took 6 bases from V and 4 from J; bases not matched to a gene: 13.

This clonotype turned up a few times. The J gene is TRBJ1-2, the V gene TRBV27, with 10 bases that match TRBD1. Trimming at V came to 7 bases and at J to 9 bases, leaving 11 bases not matched to a gene. The CDR3 has 14 amino acids. Germline V gene lookup returns CDR1 MNHEY and CDR2 SMNVEV (reference sequence). In DNA, the CDR3 is TGTGCCAGCAACCAAGACGGGACAGGGGACAGCTACACCTTC. Translating gives CASNQDGTGDSYTF.

The rearrangement joins TRBV12-3 or TRBV12-4 to TRBJ1-6; TRBD1 might be the D (5 bases). V lost 3 bases to trimming and J lost 6 bases, with 18 bases between them. This CDR3 is built from 17 residues. CDR3 DNA sequence: TGTGCCAGCAGTTTCGAAATCCGGGACCGAGTTAATTCACCCCTCCACTTT. Its translation: CASSFEIRDRVNSPLHF.

The CDR3 region is CASSFTPSDRAYSPLHF. The DNA for the CDR3 is TGTGCCAGCAGTTTCACCCCGTCGGACAGGGCTTATTCACCCCTCCACTTT. The chain recombines TRBV6-5 with TRBJ1-6; 8 bases match TRBD1. This CDR3 region has 17 residues. The V gene's germline CDR1 is MNHEY and CDR2 SVGAGI. J lost 8 bases, V lost 4 bases, and 13 bases had no gene match.

The chain has TRBV25-1 and TRBJ2-2; the D gene is possibly TRBD1 (5 bases). Looked up from germline, CDR1 is MGHDK and CDR2 is SYGVNS. The CDR3 spans 15 residues. Trimming removed 2 bases at V and 3 bases at J, with 10 bases between. The CDR3: CASSERVRDTGELFF. The CDR3 DNA reads TGTGCCAGCAGTGAAAGGGTCAGGGACACCGGGGAGCTGTTTTTT.

The chain recombines TRBV27 with TRBJ1-2; D unclear. V lost 4 bases to trimming and J lost 3 bases, with 9 bases between them. The V gene's germline CDR1 is MNHEY and CDR2 SMNVEV (reference sequence). The CDR3 sequence is 13 residues long. Here the CDR3 DNA reads TGTGCCAGCAGTTCCCAAAGTCACTATGGCTACACCTTC. Translated, it gives CASSSQSHYGYTF.

The J gene is TRBJ1-2, the V gene TRBV27; TRBD1 aligns across 7 bases. Germline CDR1 and CDR2: MNHEY and SMNVEV (reference sequence). CDR3 length: 15 residues. V was pared by 2 bases and J by 5 bases, with 8 bases of the junction left unmatched. The chain's CDR3 is CASSLSGGQRYGYTF. In DNA form, the CDR3 reads TGTGCCAGCAGTTTAAGCGGGGGACAGAGATATGGCTACACCTTC.

This clonotype was counted a few times. This rearrangement joins TRBV11-3 to TRBJ2-1; TRBD2 aligns across 12 bases. This CDR3 is built from 16 residues. CDR1 SGHNT and CDR2 YENEEA come from the germline V gene. V lost 8 bases and J lost 5; bases outside the gene matches: 10. CDR3 nucleotide sequence: TGTGCCAGCGGGCCGGGACTAGCGGGTATCAACAATGAGCAGTTCTTC. It is translated as CASGPGLAGINNEQFF.

This chain uses TRBV6-5 with TRBJ2-1; TRBD1 or TRBD2 may be the D gene (6 bases each). CDR1 MNHEY and CDR2 SVGAGI come from the germline V gene. CDR3 size: 14 residues. V was shortened by 10 bases and J by 3 bases, with 16 bases between the two germline ends. The CDR3 DNA sequence: TGTGCCATCGGGGGCAGAGGGGGCTACAATGAGCAGTTCTTC. Encoded protein: CAIGGRGGYNEQFF.

This clonotype occurred a few times. The chain recombines TRBV6-2 or TRBV6-3 with TRBJ2-1, with 12 bases aligning to TRBD1. The CDR3 contains 17 residues. The V segment lost 0 bases and the J segment 3 bases; nucleotides outside the gene matches: 3. Germline V gene lookup returns CDR1 MNHEY and CDR2 SVGEGT. The CDR3: CASSYSGTGGFYNEQFF. CDR3 in DNA: TGTGCCAGCAGTTACTCGGGGACAGGGGGCTTCTACAATGAGCAGTTCTTC.

This clonotype was seen ten or more times. The chain carries TRBV7-2 and TRBJ2-1; maybe TRBD2 (5 bases). V lost 3 bases, J lost 0 bases, and 9 bases lay in between. Germline lookup yields CDR1 SGHTA and CDR2 FQGNSA. This CDR3 region has 15 residues. CDR3 loop: CASSFRGLSYNEQFF. Written as DNA, the CDR3 is TGTGCCAGCAGCTTCCGCGGACTCTCCTACAATGAGCAGTTCTTC.

The rearrangement links TRBV2 to TRBJ2-2; the D gene is possibly TRBD2 (6 bases). From germline, CDR1 is SNHLY and CDR2 FYNNEI. The V end lost 4 bases, the J end lost 6 bases, and 9 bases lay between the germline ends. The CDR3 sequence is 13 residues long. Here the CDR3 reads CASSVAAPGELFF. The CDR3 DNA is TGTGCCAGCAGTGTAGCGGCCCCCGGGGAGCTGTTTTTT.

The chain recombines TRBV10-2 with TRBJ1-2; unclear D gene. CDR3 length: 14 residues. Per the germline V gene, CDR1 is WSHSY and CDR2 is SAAADI. V was pared by 0 bases and J by 5 bases, with 10 bases between. CDR3 sequence (DNA): TGCGCCAGCAGTGAGTCGAAGAGTCAATATGGCTACACCTTC. Encoded protein: CASSESKSQYGYTF.

This clonotype was observed a handful of times. The V gene is TRBV6-2 or TRBV6-3, the J gene TRBJ2-1; 9 bases line up with TRBD1. The CDR3 is 16 amino acids. Unmatched junction bases numbered 15, after V lost 6 bases and J lost 9 bases. Germline V gene data show CDR1 as MNHEY and CDR2 as SVGEGT. The CDR3 loop reads CASSEPRTGAGTEQFF. The CDR3 DNA sequence: TGTGCCAGCAGCGAACCTAGGACAGGGGCAGGGACTGAGCAGTTCTTC.